This record looks at one T cell receptor (beta chain) sequence and its context. The data belong to a study of blood T cell repertoires in COVID-19. Across the whole study: Both acute and convalescent COVID-19 samples were obtained from the United States, Italy and Spain.

The age range of participants was about 18 to 90 years, with residence in about two dozen US areas. Each participant's cohort was designated according to participant-reported clinical history. Clones were read by immunoSEQ multiplex PCR, and TCRdb kept only the in-frame ones, dropping some. Among 250,000 to 300,000 clones listed, approximately 80% were seen once. This CDR3 spans 15 amino acids. V shed 0 bases and J shed 5 bases, with 13 bases lying between them. Germline CDR1 is WNHNN and CDR2 is SYGVQD (reference sequence). Sequenced input: PBMCs or T cells enriched from blood (not recorded which). The chain carries TRBV10-1 and TRBJ1-2; D unresolved. The receptor comes from a man aged 40-55 years who had been exposed to COVID-19. CDR3 in amino acids: CASSESISLAYGYTF. CDR3 bases: TGCGCCAGCAGTGAGTCGATTTCTCTAGCTTATGGCTACACCTTC.